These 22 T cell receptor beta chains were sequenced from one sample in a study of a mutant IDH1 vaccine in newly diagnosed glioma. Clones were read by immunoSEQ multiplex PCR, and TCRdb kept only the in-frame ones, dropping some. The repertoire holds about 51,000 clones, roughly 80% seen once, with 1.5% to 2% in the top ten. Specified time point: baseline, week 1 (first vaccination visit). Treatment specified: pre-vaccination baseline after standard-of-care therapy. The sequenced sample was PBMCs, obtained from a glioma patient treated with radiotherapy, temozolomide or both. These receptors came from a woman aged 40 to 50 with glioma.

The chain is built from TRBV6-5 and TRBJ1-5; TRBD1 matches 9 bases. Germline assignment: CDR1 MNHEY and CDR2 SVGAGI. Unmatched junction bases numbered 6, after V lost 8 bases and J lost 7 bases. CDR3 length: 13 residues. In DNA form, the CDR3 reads TGTGCCAGCTCGAGGGACAGGGAACAGCCCCAGCATTTT. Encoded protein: CASSRDREQPQHF.

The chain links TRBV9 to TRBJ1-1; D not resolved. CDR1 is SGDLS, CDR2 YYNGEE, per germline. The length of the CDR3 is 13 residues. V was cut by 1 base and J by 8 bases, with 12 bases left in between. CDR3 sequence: CASSVNPTLEAFF. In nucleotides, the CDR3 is TGTGCCAGCAGCGTAAACCCCACTTTAGAAGCTTTCTTT.

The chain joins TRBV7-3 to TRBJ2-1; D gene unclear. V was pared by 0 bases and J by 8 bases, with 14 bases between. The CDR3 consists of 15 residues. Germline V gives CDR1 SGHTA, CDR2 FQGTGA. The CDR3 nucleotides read TGTGCCAGCAGCTTAACGAAGGAAGGTTGGGATGAGCAGTTCTTC. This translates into CASSLTKEGWDEQFF.

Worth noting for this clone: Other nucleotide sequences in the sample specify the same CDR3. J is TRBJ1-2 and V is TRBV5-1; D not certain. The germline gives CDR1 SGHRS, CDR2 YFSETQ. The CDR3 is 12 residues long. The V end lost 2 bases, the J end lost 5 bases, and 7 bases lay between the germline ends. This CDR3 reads CASSLDTYGYTF. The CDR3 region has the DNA TGCGCCAGCAGCTTAGACACGTATGGCTACACCTTC.

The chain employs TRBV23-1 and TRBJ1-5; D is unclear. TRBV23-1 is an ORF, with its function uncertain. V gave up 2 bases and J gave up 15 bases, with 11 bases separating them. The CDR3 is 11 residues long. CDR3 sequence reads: CASSQPGRGHF. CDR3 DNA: TGCGCCAGCAGTCAACCCGGCCGCGGGCATTTT.

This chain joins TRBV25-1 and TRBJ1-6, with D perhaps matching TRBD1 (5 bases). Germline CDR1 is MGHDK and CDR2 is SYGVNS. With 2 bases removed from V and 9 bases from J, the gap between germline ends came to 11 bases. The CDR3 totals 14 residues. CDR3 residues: CASSELGGGSPLHF. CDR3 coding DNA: TGTGCCAGCAGTGAACTTGGGGGTGGTTCACCCCTCCACTTT.

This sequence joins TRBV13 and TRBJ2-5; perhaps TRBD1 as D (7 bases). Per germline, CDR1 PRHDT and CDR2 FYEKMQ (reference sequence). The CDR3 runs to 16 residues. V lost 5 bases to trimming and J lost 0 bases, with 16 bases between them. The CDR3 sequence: CASSLRRGQYQETQYF. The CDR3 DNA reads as TGTGCCAGCAGCCTGCGGAGGGGACAGTACCAAGAGACCCAGTACTTC.

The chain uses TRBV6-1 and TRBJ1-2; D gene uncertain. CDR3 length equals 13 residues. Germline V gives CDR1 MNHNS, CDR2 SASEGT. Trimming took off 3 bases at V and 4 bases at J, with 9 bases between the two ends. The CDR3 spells CASSEATRYGYTF. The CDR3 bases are TGTGCCAGCAGTGAGGCCACTCGCTATGGCTACACCTTC.

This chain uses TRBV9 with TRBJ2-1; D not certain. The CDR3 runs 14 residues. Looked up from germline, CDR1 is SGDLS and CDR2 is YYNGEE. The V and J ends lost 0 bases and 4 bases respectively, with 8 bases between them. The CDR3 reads CASSVDSRYNEQFF. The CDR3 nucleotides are TGTGCCAGCAGCGTAGATAGCCGGTACAATGAGCAGTTCTTC.

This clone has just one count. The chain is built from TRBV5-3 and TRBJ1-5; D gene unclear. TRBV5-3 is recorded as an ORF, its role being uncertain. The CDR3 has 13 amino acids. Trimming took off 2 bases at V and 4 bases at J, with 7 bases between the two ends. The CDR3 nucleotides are TGTGCCAGAAGCTTAACGGGTAATCAGCCCCAGCATTTT. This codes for CARSLTGNQPQHF.

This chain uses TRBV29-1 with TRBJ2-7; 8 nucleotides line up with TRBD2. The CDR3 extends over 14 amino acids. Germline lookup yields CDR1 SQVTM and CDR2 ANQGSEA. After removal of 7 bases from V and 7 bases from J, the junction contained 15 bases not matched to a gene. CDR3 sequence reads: CSASFGAGAEEQYF. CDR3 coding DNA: TGCAGCGCCTCGTTTGGAGCGGGGGCGGAGGAGCAGTACTTC.

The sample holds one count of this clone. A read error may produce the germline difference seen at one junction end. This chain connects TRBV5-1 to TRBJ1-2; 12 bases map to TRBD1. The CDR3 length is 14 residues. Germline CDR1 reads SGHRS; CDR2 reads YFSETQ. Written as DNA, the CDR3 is TGCGCCAGCAGTTTGGGACAGGGGGCGCGGGGCTACACCTTC. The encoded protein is CASSLGQGARGYTF.

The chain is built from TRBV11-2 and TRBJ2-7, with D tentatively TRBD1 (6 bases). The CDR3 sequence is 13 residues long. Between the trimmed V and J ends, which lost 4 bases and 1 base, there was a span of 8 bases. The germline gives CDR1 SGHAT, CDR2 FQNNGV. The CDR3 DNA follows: TGTGCCAGCAGCTGGACAGCGTCCTACGAGCAGTACTTC. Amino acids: CASSWTASYEQYF.

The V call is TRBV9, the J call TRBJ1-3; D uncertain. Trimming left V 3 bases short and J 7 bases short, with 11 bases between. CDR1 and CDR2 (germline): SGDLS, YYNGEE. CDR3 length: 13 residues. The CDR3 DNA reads TGTGCCAGCAGCGCCACACAGCAGAACACCATATATTTT. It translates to CASSATQQNTIYF.

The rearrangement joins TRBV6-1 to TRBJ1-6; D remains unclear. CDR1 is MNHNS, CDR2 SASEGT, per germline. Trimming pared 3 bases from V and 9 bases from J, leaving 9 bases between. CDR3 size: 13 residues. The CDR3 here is CASSEIQSSPLHF. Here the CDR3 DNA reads TGTGCCAGCAGTGAGATACAAAGTTCACCCCTCCACTTT.

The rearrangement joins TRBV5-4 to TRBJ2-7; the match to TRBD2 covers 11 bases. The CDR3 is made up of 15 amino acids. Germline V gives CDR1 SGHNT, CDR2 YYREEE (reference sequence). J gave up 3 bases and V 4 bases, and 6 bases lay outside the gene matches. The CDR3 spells CASSPSGGLHYEQYF. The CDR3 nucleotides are TGTGCCAGCAGCCCTAGCGGGGGGCTTCACTACGAGCAGTACTTC.

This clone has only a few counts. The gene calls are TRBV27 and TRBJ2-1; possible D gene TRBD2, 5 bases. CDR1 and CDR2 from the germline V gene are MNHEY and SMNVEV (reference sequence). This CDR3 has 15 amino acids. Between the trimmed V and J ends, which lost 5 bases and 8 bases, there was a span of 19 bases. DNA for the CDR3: TGTGCCAGCAGTCCCCCCTGGAGAGGGCAGGATGAGCAGTTCTTC. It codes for CASSPPWRGQDEQFF.

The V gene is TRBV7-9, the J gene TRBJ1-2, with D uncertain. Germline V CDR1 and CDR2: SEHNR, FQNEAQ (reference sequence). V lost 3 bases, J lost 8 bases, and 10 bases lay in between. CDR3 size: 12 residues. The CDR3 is CASSLDLLGYTF. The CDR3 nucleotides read TGTGCCAGCAGCTTGGACCTACTAGGCTACACCTTC. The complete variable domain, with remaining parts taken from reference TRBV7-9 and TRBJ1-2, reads DTGVSQNPRHKITKRGQNVTFRCDPISEHNRLYWYRQTLGQGPEFLTYFQNEAQLEKSRLLSDRFSAERPKGSFSTLEIQRTEQGDSAMYLCASSLDLLGYTFGSGTRLTVV.

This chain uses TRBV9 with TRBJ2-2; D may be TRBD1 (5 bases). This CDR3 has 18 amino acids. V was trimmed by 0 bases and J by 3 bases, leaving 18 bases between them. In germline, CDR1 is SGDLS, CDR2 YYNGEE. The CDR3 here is CASSVATGGARYTGELFF. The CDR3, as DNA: TGTGCCAGCAGCGTAGCTACCGGTGGGGCAAGGTACACCGGGGAGCTGTTTTTT.

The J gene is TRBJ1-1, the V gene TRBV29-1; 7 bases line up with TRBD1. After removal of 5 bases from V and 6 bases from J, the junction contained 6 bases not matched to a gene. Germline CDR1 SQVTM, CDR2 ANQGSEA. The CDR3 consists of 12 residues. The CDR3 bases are TGCAGCGTTTTGCAGGGGGGGTCTGAAGCTTTCTTT. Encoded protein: CSVLQGGSEAFF. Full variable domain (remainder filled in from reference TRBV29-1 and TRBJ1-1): SAVISQKPSRDICQRGTSLTIQCQVDSQVTMMFWYRQQPGQSLTLIATANQGSEATYESGFVIDKFPISRPNLTFSTLTVSNMSPEDSSIYLCSVLQGGSEAFFGQGTRLTVV.

The CDR3 sequence: CASSMESFYEQYF. DNA for the CDR3: TGCGCCAGCAGCATGGAGTCGTTCTACGAGCAGTACTTC. The rearrangement uses TRBV5-1 and TRBJ2-7; D gene ambiguous. Germline assignment: CDR1 SGHRS and CDR2 YFSETQ. Deletions cut 4 bases from V and 3 bases from J, with 11 bases between. The CDR3 is made up of 13 amino acids.

This CDR3 is CASSPEGLINQPQHF. In nucleotides, the CDR3 is TGCGCCAGCAGCCCGGAAGGACTGATTAATCAGCCCCAGCATTTT. The genes are TRBV5-1 and TRBJ1-5; D remains unclear. V shed 4 bases and J shed 4 bases, with 15 bases lying between them. The length of the CDR3 is 15 residues. The germline V gene encodes CDR1 SGHRS and CDR2 YFSETQ.